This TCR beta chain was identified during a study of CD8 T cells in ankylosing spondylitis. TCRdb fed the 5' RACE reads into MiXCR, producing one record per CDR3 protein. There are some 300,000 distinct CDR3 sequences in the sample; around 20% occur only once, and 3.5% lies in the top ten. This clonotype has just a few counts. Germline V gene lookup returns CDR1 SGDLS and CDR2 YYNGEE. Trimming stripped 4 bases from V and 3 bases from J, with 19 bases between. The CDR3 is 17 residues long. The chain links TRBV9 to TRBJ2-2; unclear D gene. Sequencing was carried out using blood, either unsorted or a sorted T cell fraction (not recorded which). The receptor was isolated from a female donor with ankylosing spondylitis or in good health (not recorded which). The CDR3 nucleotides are TGTGCCAGCAGCAAACAACCTGGGTCAACCTACACCGGGGAGCTGTTTTTT. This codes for CASSKQPGSTYTGELFF.